Following are 7 T cell receptor beta chains from one sample sequenced in a study of monozygotic twins with inflammatory bowel disease. TCRdb reworked the 5' RACE reads into one entry per CDR3 protein, no DNA. The sample includes around 220,000 distinct CDR3 sequences. Material: blood. The source is a human donor with ulcerative colitis or Crohn's disease, or a healthy co-twin of an affected twin (not recorded which).

The chain has TRBV19 and TRBJ1-5; TCRdb names TRBD1, which stays unverified in the absence of DNA. The CDR3 consists of 18 residues. Germline V gives CDR1 LNHDA, CDR2 SQIVND (reference sequence). CDR3 sequence reads: CASSIGRGVGYSNQPQHF.

The V call is TRBV20-1, the J call TRBJ2-2; lacking DNA, the TRBD2 call made by TCRdb goes unchecked. The CDR3 consists of 17 residues. Germline V gives CDR1 DFQATT, CDR2 SNEGSKA (reference sequence). The CDR3 protein is CSASRTLAGGSTGELFF.

The chain carries TRBV7-9 and TRBJ2-3. CDR3 length equals 14 residues. Germline V gives CDR1 SEHNR, CDR2 FQNEAQ (reference sequence). CDR3 sequence: CASSWTGSTDTQYF.

This chain uses TRBV2 with TRBJ2-5; TCRdb selects TRBD1, and the lack of DNA leaves this call unchecked. CDR1 and CDR2 (germline): SNHLY, FYNNEI. The CDR3 sequence is 14 residues long. CDR3: CASSYDRGEETQYF. Variable domain in full (rest from reference TRBV2 and TRBJ2-5): EPEVTQTPSHQVTQMGQEVILRCVPISNHLYFYWYRQILGQKVEFLVSFYNNEISEKSEIFDDQFSVERPDGSNFTLKIRSTKLEDSAMYFCASSYDRGEETQYFGPGTRLLVL.

The chain links TRBV6-5 to TRBJ2-3. Per germline, CDR1 MNHEY and CDR2 SVGAGI. This CDR3 has 15 amino acids. CDR3 residues: CASSNPRQVKYTQYF.

The chain recombines TRBV6-1 with TRBJ2-1. Germline V gene lookup returns CDR1 MNHNS and CDR2 SASEGT. This CDR3 has 12 amino acids. CDR3 in amino acids: CASSLTLNEQFF.

The chain combines TRBV19 with TRBJ1-5; TCRdb lists TRBD1, though no DNA is available to test this call. The germline V gene encodes CDR1 LNHDA and CDR2 SQIVND (reference sequence). The CDR3 spans 13 residues. This chain's CDR3 is CASKGGSNQPQHF.